The rows below give T cell receptor beta chains drawn from one sample of a study of T-cell memory formation after mild COVID-19. TCRdb re-derived calls from the 5' RACE reads in MiXCR, one entry per CDR3 protein. The profile covers roughly 410,000 distinct CDR3 sequences, with more than 20% appearing a single time and 8.8% taken by the ten largest. The sequenced sample consisted of PBMCs or a T cell subset sorted from them (not recorded which). All receptors come from an adult woman who had mild COVID-19 (a few samples of this study predate the infection). Cell type and time point are not known. Each CDR3 is given with its conserved first and last residue. The order of the fields is clone size, D gene, V gene, J gene, CDR3 DNA, CDR3 protein. A D gene is named only where the DNA matches it firmly. Rows give clone size only sometimes, using once, few, many, or a class for an expanded clone.

size: NA
D: TRBD1
V: TRBV24-1
J: TRBJ1-4
DNA: TGTGCCACCAGTGATCCCGGGACAGGGAATGAAAAACTGTTTTTT
CDR3: CATSDPGTGNEKLFF

size: NA
D: TRBD1
V: TRBV20-1
J: TRBJ1-4
DNA: TGCAGTGCTAGACCGGGGACAGGTATTAATGAAAAACTGTTTTTT
CDR3: CSARPGTGINEKLFF

size: many
D: TRBD2
V: TRBV12-3/TRBV12-4
J: TRBJ2-2
DNA: TGTGCCAGCGGACTAGCGGCACACACCGGGGAGCTGTTTTTT
CDR3: CASGLAAHTGELFF

size: few
D: NA
V: TRBV6-5
J: TRBJ2-1
DNA: TGTGCCAGCAGTTACGGGACCCCCCCCAATGAGCAGTTCTTC
CDR3: CASSYGTPPNEQFF

size: NA
D: TRBD2
V: TRBV12-3/TRBV12-4
J: TRBJ2-3
DNA: TGTGCCAGCAGGGGGACTAGCGGGGGGTCCGATACGCAGTATTTT
CDR3: CASRGTSGGSDTQYF

size: few
D: TRBD1
V: TRBV18
J: TRBJ2-7
DNA: TGTGCCAGCTCACCCCCCGGGACAGAGGGCTACGAGCAGTACTTC
CDR3: CASSPPGTEGYEQYF

size: NA
D: NA
V: TRBV6-2/TRBV6-3
J: TRBJ2-1
DNA: TGTGCCAGCAGGGAAAACCTAGCTCGGCCCTACAATGAGCAGTTCTTC
CDR3: CASRENLARPYNEQFF

size: NA
D: TRBD1
V: TRBV5-1
J: TRBJ2-1
DNA: TGCGCCAGCAGCTTCCGGGACAGGGCGAACAATGAGCAGTTCTTC
CDR3: CASSFRDRANNEQFF

size: NA
D: TRBD1
V: TRBV29-1
J: TRBJ1-1
DNA: TGCAGCAGGGAGACAGGGGTTGGGACTGAAGCTTTCTTT
CDR3: CSRETGVGTEAFF

size: NA
D: NA
V: TRBV6-5
J: TRBJ1-1
DNA: TGTGCCAGCAGTCGGACCGGACGGTTTGAAGCTTTCTTT
CDR3: CASSRTGRFEAFF

size: few
D: NA
V: TRBV5-1
J: TRBJ2-2
DNA: TGCGCCAGCAGCTTGAGAGGGTTCGAGAACACCGGGGAGCTGTTTTTT
CDR3: CASSLRGFENTGELFF

size: few
D: NA
V: TRBV6-4
J: TRBJ1-1
DNA: TGTGCCAGCTACAGTGGGGTGCGGGGGTGGAACACTGAAGCTTTCTTT
CDR3: CASYSGVRGWNTEAFF

size: NA
D: NA
V: TRBV5-1
J: TRBJ1-1
DNA: TGCGCCAGCAGCAGACTTCGGGAAGCTTACACTGAAGCTTTCTTT
CDR3: CASSRLREAYTEAFF

size: few
D: TRBD1
V: TRBV7-9
J: TRBJ2-5
DNA: TGTGCCAGTTTGAGGACAGGGGGCCAAGAGACCCAGTACTTC
CDR3: CASLRTGGQETQYF

size: NA
D: NA
V: TRBV6-1
J: TRBJ1-3
DNA: TGTGCCAGCAGTCCGGGAGCAGACTTCCCCTTAACTGGAAACACCATATATTTT
CDR3: CASSPGADFPLTGNTIYF

size: NA
D: TRBD1
V: TRBV4-3
J: TRBJ1-1
DNA: TGCGCCAGCAGCCGGCGACAGGGTGGGGGCAACACTGAAGCTTTCTTT
CDR3: CASSRRQGGGNTEAFF

size: few
D: TRBD2
V: TRBV15
J: TRBJ2-3
DNA: TGTGCCACCAGCAGTCGGAAGACCAGCGGGAGTGCAGATACGCAGTATTTT
CDR3: CATSSRKTSGSADTQYF

size: NA
D: NA
V: TRBV7-6
J: TRBJ1-5
DNA: TGTGCCAGCAGCCCGGGGCTTTCCTGGGAGCCCCAGCATTTT
CDR3: CASSPGLSWEPQHF

size: few
D: NA
V: TRBV20-1
J: TRBJ2-1
DNA: TGCAGTGCAGCCGGGACAAGGTCCCGACAGACCCTCTACAATGAGCAGTTCTTC
CDR3: CSAAGTRSRQTLYNEQFF

size: NA
D: NA
V: TRBV4-2
J: TRBJ2-4
DNA: TGTGCCAGCAGCCAAGCCCCCGACACGTCCAAAAACATTCAGTACTTC
CDR3: CASSQAPDTSKNIQYF

size: NA
D: NA
V: TRBV21-1
J: TRBJ2-7
DNA: TGTGCCAGCAGCCCCGGCAAGGATAACAAGCAGTACTTC
CDR3: CASSPGKDNKQYF

size: NA
D: NA
V: TRBV5-1
J: TRBJ1-2
DNA: TGCGCCAGCAGCTTGGGGACAAGTTCGGAAGGCTACACCTTC
CDR3: CASSLGTSSEGYTF

size: NA
D: TRBD1
V: TRBV27
J: TRBJ2-5
DNA: TGTGCCAGCAGTATCACGACAGGGGCGGGAGAGACCCAGTACTTC
CDR3: CASSITTGAGETQYF

size: few
D: TRBD1
V: TRBV3-1
J: TRBJ1-5
DNA: TGTGCCAGCAGCCAGGACAGGATGCAGCCCCAGCATTTT
CDR3: CASSQDRMQPQHF

size: few
D: NA
V: TRBV6-1
J: TRBJ1-1
DNA: TGTGCCAGCAGTCAAGAGTTGGGGCACACTGAAGCTTTCTTT
CDR3: CASSQELGHTEAFF

size: NA
D: NA
V: TRBV7-3
J: TRBJ2-3
DNA: TGTGCCAGCAGCTCCGCGTATTTT
CDR3: CASSSAYF

size: few
D: TRBD1
V: TRBV7-9
J: TRBJ2-1
DNA: TGTGCCAGCAGCCCCGGGACAGGGGCCAATGAGCAGTTCTTC
CDR3: CASSPGTGANEQFF